This T cell receptor (beta chain) was identified during a study of shared clonotypes between healthy human individuals. Notes on the study in general: In a handful of donors, roughly 5.2% of naive CD4 clonotypes appeared in common. Donors were few, which limited the genetic and exposure-history diversity represented.

Here immunoSEQ multiplex PCR was the method, and the copy in TCRdb shows in-frame clones only, minus some. The table has around 1.6 million clones, 98% seen once. Concerning this clone: Its matching antigen is unknown. The sample carries other DNA sequences with the same CDR3.

This CDR3 comprises 13 residues. Germline V gene data show CDR1 as MDHEN and CDR2 as SYDVKM. Trimming took 4 bases from V and 1 from J, leaving 6 bases between them. This TCR was sampled from a man aged 25 to 40 in good health. The V gene is TRBV28, the J gene TRBJ2-3, with D hard to call. Sequencing was done on a sample of naive CD4+ T cells sorted from blood. Subset: CD45RA+ positively selected. Here the CDR3 DNA reads TGTGCCAGCAGTTCGTCCGGCACAGATACGCAGTATTTT. Its protein is CASSSSGTDTQYF.